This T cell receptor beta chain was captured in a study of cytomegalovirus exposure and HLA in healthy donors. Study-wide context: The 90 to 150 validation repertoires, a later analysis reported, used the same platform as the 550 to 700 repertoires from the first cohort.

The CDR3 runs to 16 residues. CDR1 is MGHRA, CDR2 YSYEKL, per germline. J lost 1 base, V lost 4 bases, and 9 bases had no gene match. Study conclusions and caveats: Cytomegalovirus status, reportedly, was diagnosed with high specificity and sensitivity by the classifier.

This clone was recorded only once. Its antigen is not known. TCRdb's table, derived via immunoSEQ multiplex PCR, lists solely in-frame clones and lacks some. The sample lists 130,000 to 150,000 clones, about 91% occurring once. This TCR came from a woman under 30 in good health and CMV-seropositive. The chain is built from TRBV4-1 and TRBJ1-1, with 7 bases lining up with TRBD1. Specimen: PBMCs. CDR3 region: CASSRPETGSNTEAFF. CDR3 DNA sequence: TGCGCCAGCAGCCGACCTGAGACAGGGTCGAACACTGAAGCTTTCTTT.